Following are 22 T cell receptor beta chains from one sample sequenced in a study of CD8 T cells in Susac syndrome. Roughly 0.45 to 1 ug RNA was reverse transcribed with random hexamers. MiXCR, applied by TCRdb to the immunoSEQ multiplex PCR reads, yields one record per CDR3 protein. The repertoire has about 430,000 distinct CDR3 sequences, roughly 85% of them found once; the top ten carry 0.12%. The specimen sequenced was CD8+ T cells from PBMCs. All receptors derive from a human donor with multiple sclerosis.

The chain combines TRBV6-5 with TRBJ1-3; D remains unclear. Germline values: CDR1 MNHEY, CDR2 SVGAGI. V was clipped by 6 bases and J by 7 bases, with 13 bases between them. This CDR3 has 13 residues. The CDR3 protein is CASSVGFSNTIYF. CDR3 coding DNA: TGTGCCAGCAGCGTAGGGTTTTCCAACACCATATATTTT.

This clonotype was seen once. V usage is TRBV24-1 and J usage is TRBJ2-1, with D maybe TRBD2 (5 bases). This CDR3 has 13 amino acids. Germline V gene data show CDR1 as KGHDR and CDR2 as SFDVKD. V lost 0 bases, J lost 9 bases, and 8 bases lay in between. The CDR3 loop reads CATSDLRGSEQFF. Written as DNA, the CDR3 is TGTGCCACCAGTGATTTGAGAGGGAGTGAGCAGTTCTTC.

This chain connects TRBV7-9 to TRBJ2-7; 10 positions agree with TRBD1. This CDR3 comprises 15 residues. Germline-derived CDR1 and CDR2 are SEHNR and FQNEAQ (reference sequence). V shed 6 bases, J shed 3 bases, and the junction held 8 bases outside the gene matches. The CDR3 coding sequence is TGTGCCAGCAGAGGACCGGGACAGGGGAGCTACGAGCAGTACTTC. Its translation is CASRGPGQGSYEQYF.

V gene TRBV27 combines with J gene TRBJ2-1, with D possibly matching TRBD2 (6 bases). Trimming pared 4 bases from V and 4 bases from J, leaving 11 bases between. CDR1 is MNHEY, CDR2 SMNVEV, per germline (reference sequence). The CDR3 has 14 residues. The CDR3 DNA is TGTGCCAGCAGTTGGGGCAGCGGGTACAATGAGCAGTTCTTC. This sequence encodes CASSWGSGYNEQFF.

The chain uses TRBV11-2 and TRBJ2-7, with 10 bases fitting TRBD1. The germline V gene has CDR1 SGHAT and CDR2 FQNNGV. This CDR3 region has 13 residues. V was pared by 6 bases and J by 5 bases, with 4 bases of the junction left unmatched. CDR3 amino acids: CASRTGGYHEQYF. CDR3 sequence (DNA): TGTGCCAGCAGGACAGGGGGCTATCACGAGCAGTACTTC. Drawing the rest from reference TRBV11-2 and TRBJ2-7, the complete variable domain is EAGVAQSPRYKIIEKRQSVAFWCNPISGHATLYWYQQILGQGPKLLIQFQNNGVVDDSQLPKDRFSAERLKGVDSTLKIQPAKLEDSAVYLCASRTGGYHEQYFGPGTRLTVT.

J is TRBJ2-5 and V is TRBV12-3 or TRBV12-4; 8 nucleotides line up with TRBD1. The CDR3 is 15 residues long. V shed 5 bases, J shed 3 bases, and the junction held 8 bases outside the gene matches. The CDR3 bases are TGTGCCAGCAGTACTCCCGGACAGGGTGAAGAGACCCAGTACTTC. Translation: CASSTPGQGEETQYF.

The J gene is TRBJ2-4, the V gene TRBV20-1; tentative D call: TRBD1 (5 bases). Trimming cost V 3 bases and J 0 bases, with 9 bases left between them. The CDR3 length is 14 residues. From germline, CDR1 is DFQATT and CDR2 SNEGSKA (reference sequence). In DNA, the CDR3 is TGCAGTGCTAGCGTGGGGCTAGCCAAAAACATTCAGTACTTC. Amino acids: CSASVGLAKNIQYF.

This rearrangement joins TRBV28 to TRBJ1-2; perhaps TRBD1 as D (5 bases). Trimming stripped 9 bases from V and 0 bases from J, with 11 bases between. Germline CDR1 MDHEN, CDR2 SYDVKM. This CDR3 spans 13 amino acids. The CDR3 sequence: CASLTATNYGYTF. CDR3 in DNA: TGTGCCAGTTTGACAGCCACTAACTATGGCTACACCTTC.

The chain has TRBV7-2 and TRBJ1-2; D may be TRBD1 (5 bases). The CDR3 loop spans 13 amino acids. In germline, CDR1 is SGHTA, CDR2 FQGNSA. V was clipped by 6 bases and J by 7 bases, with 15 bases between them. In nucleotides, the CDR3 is TGTGCCAGCAGGGAAGACCAGGGCTCTGGCTACACCTTC. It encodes CASREDQGSGYTF.

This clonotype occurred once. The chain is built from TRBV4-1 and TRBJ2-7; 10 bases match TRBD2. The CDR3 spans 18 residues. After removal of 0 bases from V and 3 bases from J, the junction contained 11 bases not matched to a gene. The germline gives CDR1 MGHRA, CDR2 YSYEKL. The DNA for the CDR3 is TGCGCCAGCAGCCAAGAGTTCGCGACTAGCGGGTTGAACTACGAGCAGTACTTC. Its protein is CASSQEFATSGLNYEQYF.

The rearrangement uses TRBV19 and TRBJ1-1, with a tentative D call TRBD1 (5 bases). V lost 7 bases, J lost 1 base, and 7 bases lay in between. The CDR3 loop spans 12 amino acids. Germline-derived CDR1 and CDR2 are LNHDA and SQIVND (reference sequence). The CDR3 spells CASMQGNTEAFF. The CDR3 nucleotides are TGTGCCAGTATGCAGGGGAACACTGAAGCTTTCTTT.

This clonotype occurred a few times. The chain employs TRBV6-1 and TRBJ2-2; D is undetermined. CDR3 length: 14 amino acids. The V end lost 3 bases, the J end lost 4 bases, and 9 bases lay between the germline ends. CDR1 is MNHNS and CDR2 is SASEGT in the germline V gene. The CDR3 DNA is TGTGCCAGCAGTGATGAGAACAGCACCGGGGAGCTGTTTTTT. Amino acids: CASSDENSTGELFF.

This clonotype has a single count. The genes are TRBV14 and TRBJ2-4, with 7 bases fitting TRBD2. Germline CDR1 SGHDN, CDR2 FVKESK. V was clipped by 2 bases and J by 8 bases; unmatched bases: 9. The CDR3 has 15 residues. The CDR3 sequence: CASSQTWAGDYIQYF. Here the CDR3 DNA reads TGTGCCAGCAGCCAAACTTGGGCGGGGGACTACATTCAGTACTTC.

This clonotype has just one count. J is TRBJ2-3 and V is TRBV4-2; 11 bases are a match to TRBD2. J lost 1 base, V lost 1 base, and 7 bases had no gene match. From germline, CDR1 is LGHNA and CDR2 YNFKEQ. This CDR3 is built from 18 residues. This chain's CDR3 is CASSQGRGLAARTDTQYF. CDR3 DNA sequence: TGTGCCAGCAGCCAAGGAAGGGGACTAGCGGCCCGCACAGATACGCAGTATTTT.

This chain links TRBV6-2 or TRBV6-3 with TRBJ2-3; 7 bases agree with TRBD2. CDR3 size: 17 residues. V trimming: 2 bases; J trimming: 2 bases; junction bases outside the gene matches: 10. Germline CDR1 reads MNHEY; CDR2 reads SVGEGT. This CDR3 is CASSYRSGAGPTDTQYF. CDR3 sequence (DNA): TGTGCCAGCAGTTACCGATCGGGAGCGGGGCCCACAGATACGCAGTATTTT.

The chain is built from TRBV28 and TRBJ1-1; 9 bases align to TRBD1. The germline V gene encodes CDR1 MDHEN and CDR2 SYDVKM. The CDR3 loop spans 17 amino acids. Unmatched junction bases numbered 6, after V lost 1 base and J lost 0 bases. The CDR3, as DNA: TGTGCCAGCAGTTTATTGCGGACAGGGGTAGTGAACACTGAAGCTTTCTTT. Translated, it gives CASSLLRTGVVNTEAFF.

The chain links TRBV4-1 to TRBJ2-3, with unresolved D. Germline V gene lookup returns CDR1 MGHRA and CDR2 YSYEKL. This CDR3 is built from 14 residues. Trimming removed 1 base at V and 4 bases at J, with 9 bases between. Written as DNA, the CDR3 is TGCGCCAGCAGCCAAGCGTTGACTGCAGATACGCAGTATTTT. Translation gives CASSQALTADTQYF.

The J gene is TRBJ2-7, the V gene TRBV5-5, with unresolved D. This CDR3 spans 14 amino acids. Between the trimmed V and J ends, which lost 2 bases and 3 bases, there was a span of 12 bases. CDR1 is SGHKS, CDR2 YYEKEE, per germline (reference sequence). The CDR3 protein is CASSLSQLNYEQYF. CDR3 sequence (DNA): TGTGCCAGCAGCTTATCACAGCTAAACTACGAGCAGTACTTC.

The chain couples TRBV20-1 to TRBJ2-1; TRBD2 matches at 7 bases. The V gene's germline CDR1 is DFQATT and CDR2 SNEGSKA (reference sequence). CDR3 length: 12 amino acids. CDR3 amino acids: CSISGTYNEQFF. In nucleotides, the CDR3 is TGCAGCATAAGCGGGACCTACAATGAGCAGTTCTTC.

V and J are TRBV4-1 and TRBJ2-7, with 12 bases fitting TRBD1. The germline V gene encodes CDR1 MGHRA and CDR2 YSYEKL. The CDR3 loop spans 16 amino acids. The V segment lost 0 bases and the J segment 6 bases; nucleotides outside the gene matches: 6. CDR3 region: CASSQDQGTGGREQYF. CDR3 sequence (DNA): TGCGCCAGCAGCCAAGATCAAGGGACAGGGGGCCGCGAGCAGTACTTC.

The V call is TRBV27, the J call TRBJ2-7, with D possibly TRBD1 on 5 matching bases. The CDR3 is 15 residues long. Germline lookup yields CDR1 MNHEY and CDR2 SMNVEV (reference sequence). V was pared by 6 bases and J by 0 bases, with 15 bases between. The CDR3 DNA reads TGTGCCAGCAGCCCCACTTTAGACAGCTCCTACGAGCAGTACTTC. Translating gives CASSPTLDSSYEQYF.

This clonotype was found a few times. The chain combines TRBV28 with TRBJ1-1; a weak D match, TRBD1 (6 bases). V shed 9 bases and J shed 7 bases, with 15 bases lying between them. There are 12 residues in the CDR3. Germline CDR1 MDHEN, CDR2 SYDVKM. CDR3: CASSEGGDEAFF. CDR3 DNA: TGTGCCAGTTCCGAGGGGGGGGATGAAGCTTTCTTT.